This T cell receptor beta chain was captured in a study of OX40 agonist ivuxolimab in advanced cancers. Study at large: Cohort: roughly 80% men, mean age around 61, aged about 20 to 90. Eligibility admitted prior anti-PD-1, anti-PD-L1 or anti-CTLA-4 therapy; 40% to 50% had some. The study's findings and limits: The study observed clonal expansion of CD4+ and CD8+ blood T cells by week 6 at 0.1 to 3.0 mg/kg. Among the lowest levels of clonal expansion were found in partial responders at 0.1-3.0 mg/kg.

TCRdb's table, derived via immunoSEQ multiplex PCR, lists solely in-frame clones and lacks some. This table holds some 67,000 clones, more than 65% found once. A word on this clone: The antigen is unknown.

The origin of this receptor is an adult with an advanced solid tumor such as melanoma, head and neck, liver or kidney cancer. The material sequenced was CD4+ or CD8+ T cells sorted from blood, taken in a trial of the OX40 agonist ivuxolimab.

CDR3 in amino acids: CASSIGTGHAANYGYTF. DNA for the CDR3: TGTGCCAGTAGTATAGGGACCGGACATGCGGCTAACTATGGCTACACCTTC. The chain joins TRBV19 to TRBJ1-2; D might be TRBD1 (5 bases). CDR1 LNHDA and CDR2 SQIVND come from the germline V gene (reference sequence). The CDR3 contains 17 residues. Trimming pared 1 base from V and 0 bases from J, leaving 15 bases between.